The 32 T cell receptor beta chains below were found in one sample sequenced in a study of cytomegalovirus exposure and HLA in healthy donors. Primers included in the PCR were 60 Vbeta and 13 Jbeta primers. Clones were sequenced by immunoSEQ multiplex PCR, and TCRdb holds only the in-frame ones, with some missing. The sample data list 55,000 to 85,000 clones. Sequenced: PBMCs. Receptor source: a female donor in good health and CMV-seropositive.

The chain recombines TRBV4-2 with TRBJ2-5, with unresolved D. Germline CDR1 and CDR2: LGHNA and YNFKEQ. The CDR3 loop spans 12 amino acids. V lost 0 bases and J 4 bases, leaving 3 bases between the germline ends. The CDR3 nucleotides read TGTGCCAGCAGCCAAGATCGAGAGACCCAGTACTTC. This encodes CASSQDRETQYF.

The chain joins TRBV7-2 to TRBJ1-2; maybe TRBD1 (5 bases). V was cut by 5 bases and J by 8 bases, with 15 bases left in between. The CDR3 has 13 residues. Looked up from germline, CDR1 is SGHTA and CDR2 is FQGNSA. The CDR3, as DNA: TGTGCCAGCAGCCTTTGGGACTCTGGCGGCTACACCTTC. This gives the protein CASSLWDSGGYTF.

J is TRBJ1-1 and V is TRBV5-1, with D unclear. The germline gives CDR1 SGHRS, CDR2 YFSETQ. Between the trimmed V and J ends, which lost 5 bases and 1 base, there was a span of 12 bases. The CDR3 runs 14 residues. CDR3 residues: CASRFIEENTEAFF. As DNA, the CDR3 is TGCGCCAGCAGGTTTATAGAGGAGAACACTGAAGCTTTCTTT.

The chain couples TRBV5-6 to TRBJ2-1; TRBD2 might be the D (6 bases). The CDR3 is made up of 12 amino acids. V was shortened by 2 bases and J by 10 bases, with 10 bases between the two germline ends. Germline CDR1 is SGHDT and CDR2 is YYEEEE. As DNA, the CDR3 is TGTGCCAGCAGCTTTTTACGGGAGGAGCAGTTCTTC. It encodes CASSFLREEQFF.

The chain uses TRBV2 and TRBJ1-5, with D unresolved. The CDR3 is 12 residues long. Germline values: CDR1 SNHLY, CDR2 FYNNEI. The germline V and J ends were trimmed by 1 base and 9 bases, with 7 bases remaining between them. CDR3 amino acids: CASSEGALPQHF. CDR3 in DNA: TGTGCCAGCAGTGAAGGGGCCTTGCCCCAGCATTTT.

This chain connects TRBV19 to TRBJ1-5; TRBD1 is a possible D gene (5 bases). This CDR3 region has 14 residues. Germline values: CDR1 LNHDA, CDR2 SQIVND (reference sequence). Trimming took 7 bases from V and 2 from J, leaving 12 bases between them. CDR3 in DNA: TGTGCCAGTACCCCCTCGGGGGGCAATCAGCCCCAGCATTTT. Translation gives CASTPSGGNQPQHF.

This chain links TRBV4-1 with TRBJ1-4, with D maybe TRBD1 (6 bases). With 4 bases removed from V and 5 bases from J, the gap between germline ends came to 11 bases. The V gene's germline CDR1 is MGHRA and CDR2 YSYEKL. This CDR3 region has 14 residues. The CDR3: CASSPRGVNEKLFF. CDR3 in DNA: TGCGCCAGCAGCCCCAGGGGCGTAAATGAAAAACTGTTTTTT.

CDR3: CASSRGQGVENIQYF. For the CDR3, the DNA is TGCGCCAGCAGCCGCGGACAGGGGGTCGAAAACATTCAGTACTTC. The chain recombines TRBV4-3 with TRBJ2-4; 10 bases match TRBD1. V was pared by 4 bases and J by 5 bases, with 5 bases of the junction left unmatched. From germline, CDR1 is LGHNA and CDR2 YSLEER. The CDR3 sequence is 15 residues long.

The chain is built from TRBV18 and TRBJ1-1, with 8 positions matching TRBD1. V was pared by 6 bases and J by 8 bases, with 8 bases of the junction left unmatched. This CDR3 spans 13 amino acids. CDR1 is KGHSH and CDR2 is LQKENI in the germline V gene. The CDR3 sequence is CASSQGQEREAFF. CDR3 nucleotides: TGTGCCAGCTCTCAGGGACAGGAACGGGAAGCTTTCTTT.

V usage is TRBV29-1 and J usage is TRBJ2-7; 9 bases agree with TRBD2. The germline V gene encodes CDR1 SQVTM and CDR2 ANQGSEA. V shed 4 bases and J 5 bases; nucleotides not matched to a gene: 15. This CDR3 comprises 16 residues. In nucleotides, the CDR3 is TGCAGCGTTGCCGTACCTAGCGGGGACCTCCGGGACGAGCAGTACTTC. Amino acids: CSVAVPSGDLRDEQYF.

The chain is built from TRBV7-9 and TRBJ1-1, with unresolved D. This CDR3 is 9 amino acids long. CDR1 and CDR2 (germline): SEHNR, FQNEAQ (reference sequence). Trimming stripped 5 bases from V and 8 bases from J, with 3 bases between. The CDR3, as DNA: TGTGCCAGCAGCCTAGAAGCTTTCTTT. Translated, it gives CASSLEAFF.

This chain connects TRBV7-6 to TRBJ2-2, with D possibly TRBD1 on 6 matching bases. The CDR3 extends over 15 amino acids. Germline V gene sequence: CDR1 SGHVS, CDR2 FNYEAQ. Trimming removed 5 bases from V and 6 bases from J, with 16 bases in between. CDR3 protein: CASSTDSLIAGELFF. CDR3 DNA: TGTGCCAGCAGCACGGACAGCCTAATTGCCGGGGAGCTGTTTTTT.

The chain links TRBV19 to TRBJ1-1; the D gene is possibly TRBD1 (6 bases). Deletions cut 3 bases from V and 3 bases from J, with 11 bases between. The germline V gene encodes CDR1 LNHDA and CDR2 SQIVND (reference sequence). This CDR3 is built from 14 residues. CDR3 region: CASSIMAGDTEAFF. CDR3 nucleotides: TGTGCCAGTAGTATCATGGCAGGGGACACTGAAGCTTTCTTT.

The chain joins TRBV7-2 to TRBJ2-6; possible D gene TRBD1, 6 bases. CDR3 length: 17 amino acids. Trimming pared 1 base from V and 0 bases from J, leaving 10 bases between. CDR1 is SGHTA and CDR2 is FQGNSA in the germline V gene. CDR3 in DNA: TGTGCCAGCAGCTTAGGACAGGCTATCTCTGGGGCCAACGTCCTGACTTTC. Translation: CASSLGQAISGANVLTF.

The V gene is TRBV6-5, the J gene TRBJ1-1, with 9 positions matching TRBD1. Germline CDR1 MNHEY, CDR2 SVGAGI. V trimming: 2 bases; J trimming: 7 bases; junction bases outside the gene matches: 5. This CDR3 has 14 amino acids. CDR3 protein: CASSYLQGAGEAFF. CDR3 nucleotides: TGTGCCAGCAGTTACCTACAGGGGGCGGGTGAAGCTTTCTTT.

The chain couples TRBV9 to TRBJ1-1; D might be TRBD1 (5 bases). Germline V gene lookup returns CDR1 SGDLS and CDR2 YYNGEE. CDR3 length: 17 residues. Trimming removed 0 bases from V and 0 bases from J, with 15 bases in between. CDR3 loop: CASSVGEWGGMNTEAFF. The CDR3 region has the DNA TGTGCCAGCAGCGTAGGGGAATGGGGGGGTATGAACACTGAAGCTTTCTTT.

The rearrangement joins TRBV18 to TRBJ2-1; possibly TRBD2 for D (6 bases). Germline V lookup: CDR1 KGHSH, CDR2 LQKENI. This CDR3 is built from 18 residues. The V end lost 0 bases, the J end lost 0 bases, and 15 bases lay between the germline ends. The CDR3 DNA is TGTGCCAGCTCACCACCGAGGTTAGCGGATAGCTCCTACAATGAGCAGTTCTTC. Its translation is CASSPPRLADSSYNEQFF.

For this clone: A read error may produce the germline difference seen at one junction end. The chain recombines TRBV20-1 with TRBJ1-2; maybe TRBD1 (6 bases). Per the germline V gene, CDR1 is DFQATT and CDR2 is SNEGSKA (reference sequence). The CDR3 has 11 amino acids. The CDR3 region has the DNA TGTGCAAGGGACACTCGCTATGGCTACACCTTC. Its protein is CARDTRYGYTF.

CDR3 DNA: TGTGCCAGCAGTTACTCGGACAGCACCTACGAGCAGTACTTC. Its translation: CASSYSDSTYEQYF. The gene calls are TRBV6-5 and TRBJ2-7; the D gene is possibly TRBD1 (6 bases). Looked up from germline, CDR1 is MNHEY and CDR2 is SVGAGI. The CDR3 has 14 amino acids. V was pared by 0 bases and J by 2 bases, with 8 bases between.

This chain uses TRBV5-1 with TRBJ2-3; TRBD1 might be the D (7 bases). The CDR3 is 15 amino acids. Germline assignment: CDR1 SGHRS and CDR2 YFSETQ. Trimming took off 4 bases at V and 2 bases at J, with 14 bases between the two ends. The CDR3 nucleotides are TGCGCCAGCAGCCGACAGGGAGGTAACACAGATACGCAGTATTTT. Translating gives CASSRQGGNTDTQYF.

This chain links TRBV28 with TRBJ1-6; the D gene is possibly TRBD1 (6 bases). The CDR3 has 13 residues. V was cut by 6 bases and J by 9 bases, with 12 bases left in between. CDR1 MDHEN and CDR2 SYDVKM come from the germline V gene. CDR3 region: CASRQGTGSPLHF. The CDR3 bases are TGTGCCAGCAGGCAGGGGACGGGTTCACCCCTCCACTTT.

This chain connects TRBV9 to TRBJ2-2, with D perhaps matching TRBD1 (5 bases). With 0 bases removed from V and 4 bases from J, the gap between germline ends came to 7 bases. In germline, CDR1 is SGDLS, CDR2 YYNGEE. The CDR3 is 14 residues long. This CDR3 is CASSVGTSTGELFF. The CDR3 DNA reads TGTGCCAGCAGCGTAGGGACAAGCACCGGGGAGCTGTTTTTT.

The CDR3 reads CATRQVNAYEQYF. Written as DNA, the CDR3 is TGTGCCACCAGACAGGTGAATGCCTACGAGCAGTACTTC. This rearrangement joins TRBV7-9 to TRBJ2-7, with D perhaps TRBD1 (6 bases). Between the trimmed V and J ends, which lost 10 bases and 2 bases, there was a span of 15 bases. CDR1 and CDR2 (germline): SEHNR, FQNEAQ (reference sequence). CDR3 length equals 13 residues. Combining the CDR3 with reference TRBV7-9 and TRBJ2-7 gives the whole variable domain DTGVSQNPRHKITKRGQNVTFRCDPISEHNRLYWYRQTLGQGPEFLTYFQNEAQLEKSRLLSDRFSAERPKGSFSTLEIQRTEQGDSAMYLCATRQVNAYEQYFGPGTRLTVT.

The CDR3 loop reads CATRGVGLSTVEQYF. The CDR3 region has the DNA TGTGCCACCAGGGGAGTGGGACTATCTACGGTCGAGCAGTACTTC. The chain has TRBV15 and TRBJ2-7; 7 bases are shared with TRBD2. J lost 6 bases, V lost 6 bases, and 14 bases had no gene match. Germline V gene sequence: CDR1 LNHNV, CDR2 YYDKDF (reference sequence). The CDR3 consists of 15 residues.

This chain's CDR3 is CASSPPAGPETQYF. The CDR3 bases are TGTGCCAGCTCACCACCGGCAGGGCCAGAGACCCAGTACTTC. This chain joins TRBV18 and TRBJ2-5; TRBD1 is a possible D gene (5 bases). Germline V gives CDR1 KGHSH, CDR2 LQKENI. This CDR3 is built from 14 residues. V shed 0 bases and J shed 4 bases, with 9 bases lying between them.

The rearrangement joins TRBV7-9 to TRBJ2-2; D ambiguous. CDR3 size: 11 residues. The germline CDR1 and CDR2 sequences are SEHNR and FQNEAQ (reference sequence). V was clipped by 7 bases and J by 13 bases, with 13 bases between them. As DNA, the CDR3 is TGTGCCAGCACCGATAGCCCTATGCTGTTTTTT. The encoded protein is CASTDSPMLFF.

The J gene is TRBJ2-2, the V gene TRBV29-1, with D perhaps TRBD2 (6 bases). The CDR3 loop spans 13 amino acids. V lost 7 bases, J lost 2 bases, and 11 bases lay in between. The germline V gene encodes CDR1 SQVTM and CDR2 ANQGSEA. CDR3 DNA sequence: TGCAGCGGTGTAGCGGAAAACACCGGGGAGCTGTTTTTT. Protein product: CSGVAENTGELFF.

J is TRBJ1-2 and V is TRBV28; 7 bases are a match to TRBD1. This CDR3 region has 13 residues. J gave up 8 bases and V 3 bases, and 6 bases lay outside the gene matches. Per germline, CDR1 MDHEN and CDR2 SYDVKM. CDR3 bases: TGTGCCAGCAGTTTGGGACAGACCCCCGGCTACACCTTC. Translating it yields CASSLGQTPGYTF.

This chain connects TRBV7-8 to TRBJ2-7; a weak D match, TRBD2 (5 bases). V was clipped by 4 bases and J by 5 bases, with 18 bases between them. Germline V gene lookup returns CDR1 SGHVS and CDR2 FQNEAQ. The CDR3 is made up of 15 amino acids. CDR3 region: CASSSTTDWANEQYF. CDR3 in DNA: TGTGCCAGCAGCTCGACGACGGACTGGGCAAACGAGCAGTACTTC.

The CDR3 DNA follows: TGTGCCAGCAGCTTGGGGGCATCCCACTCTGGAAACACCATATATTTT. This sequence encodes CASSLGASHSGNTIYF. This chain connects TRBV5-6 to TRBJ1-3; no definite D call. Looked up from germline, CDR1 is SGHDT and CDR2 is YYEEEE. Trimming stripped 0 bases from V and 0 bases from J, with 10 bases between. The CDR3 loop spans 16 amino acids.

In the case of this clone: One junction end disagrees with the germline gene, perhaps due to a read error. The chain employs TRBV6-5 and TRBJ2-3, with TRBD1 identical over 7 bases. The CDR3 totals 15 residues. Germline loops: CDR1 MNHEY, CDR2 SVGAGI. Written as DNA, the CDR3 is TGTGCCAGCAGTTACTCGACAGGGATTATGGATAAGCAGTATTTT. This gives the protein CASSYSTGIMDKQYF.

The chain uses TRBV19 and TRBJ2-2, with TRBD1 identical over 9 bases. With 4 bases clipped from V and 5 bases from J, the junction kept 2 bases outside the gene matches. Germline CDR1 reads LNHDA; CDR2 reads SQIVND (reference sequence). This CDR3 spans 14 amino acids. The CDR3 is CASSKDRGTGELFF. The CDR3, as DNA: TGTGCCAGTAGTAAGGACAGGGGTACCGGGGAGCTGTTTTTT.